This T cell receptor beta chain emerged from a study of blood T cell repertoires in COVID-19. Some clones are missing from TCRdb's copy, which holds only in-frame ones; the method was immunoSEQ multiplex PCR. The data show roughly 91,000 clones, with 65% to 80% seen just once and roughly 10% held by the top ten. The V gene's germline CDR1 is MNHNS and CDR2 SASEGT. The CDR3 runs to 15 residues. Trimming left V 1 base short and J 1 base short, with 8 bases between. The clonotype was recovered from a man aged 65 to 85 with acute or convalescent COVID-19. The chain carries TRBV6-1 and TRBJ1-5, with D hard to call. Material for sequencing was peripheral blood. CDR3 nucleotide sequence: TGTGCCAGCAGTGAAGAAGCGGTCAGCAATCAGCCCCAGCATTTT. Protein: CASSEEAVSNQPQHF.